This paragraph reports one TCR beta chain. A junction boundary mismatches the germline segment, possibly from a read error. CDR1 ENHRY and CDR2 SYGVKD come from the germline V gene. The CDR3 length is 12 residues. The source of the sample is a study of shared clonotypes between healthy human individuals. CD45RO-negative CD8 cells positively selected for CCR7 made up the naive population, which excluded terminally differentiated effector memory CD45RA+ cells. TCRdb's table, derived via immunoSEQ multiplex PCR, lists solely in-frame clones and lacks some. The data show under 700,000 clones, approximately 95% seen once.

The TCR was taken from a woman in her twenties or thirties in good health. V gene TRBV10-3 combines with J gene TRBJ2-1, with D perhaps given as TRBD1 or TRBD2 (5 bases each). The sequenced sample was naive CD8+ T cells sorted from blood. This CDR3 reads CAINEGTNEQFF. The CDR3 region has the DNA TGTGCCATCAATGAGGGGACCAATGAGCAGTTCTTC.